The sequence of this TCR beta chain was determined in a study of PD-1 and CTLA-4 blockade in melanoma. Clones were read by immunoSEQ multiplex PCR, and TCRdb kept only the in-frame ones, dropping some. Seen here are about 31,000 clones, about 88% observed once, and the top ten hold roughly 7%. The CDR3 covers 14 residues. Germline CDR1 is SQVTM and CDR2 is ANQGSEA. V was clipped by 5 bases and J by 0 bases, with 11 bases between them. The chain uses TRBV29-1 and TRBJ2-1; D may be TRBD2 (5 bases). The TCR sequence derives from a human donor with melanoma. Sequences were derived from CD8+ T cells from peripheral blood, sampled from a patient given anti-PD-1 treatment. The CDR3 nucleotides are TGCAGCGTTCCGACGGGGAGCTCCTACAATGAGCAGTTCTTC. It specifies CSVPTGSSYNEQFF.